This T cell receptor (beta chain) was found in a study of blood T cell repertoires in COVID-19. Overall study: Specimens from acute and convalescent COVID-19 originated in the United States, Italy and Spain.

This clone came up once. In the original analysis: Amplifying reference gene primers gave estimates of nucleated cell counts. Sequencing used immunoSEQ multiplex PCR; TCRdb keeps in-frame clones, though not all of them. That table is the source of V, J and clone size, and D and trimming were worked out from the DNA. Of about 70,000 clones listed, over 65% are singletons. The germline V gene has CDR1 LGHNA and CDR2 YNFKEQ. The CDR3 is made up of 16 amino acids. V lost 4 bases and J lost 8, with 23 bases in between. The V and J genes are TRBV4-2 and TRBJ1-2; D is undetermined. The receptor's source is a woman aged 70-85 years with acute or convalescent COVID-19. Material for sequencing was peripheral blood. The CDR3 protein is CASSLAGEVSSRGYTF. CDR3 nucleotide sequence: TGTGCCAGCAGCCTTGCCGGGGAAGTCTCTTCAAGGGGCTACACCTTC.